Shown below are 24 T cell receptor beta chains from a single sample sequenced in a study of blood T cells in healthy people across ages. Primed by a sample-barcoded 5' primer and a J-beta primer mix, a second PCR proceeded for 7 to 11 cycles. MiXCR, applied by TCRdb to the 5' RACE reads, yields one record per CDR3 protein. The table includes 800,000 to 1,000,000 distinct CDR3 sequences, roughly 43% detected once. The sample consisted of blood. Every receptor here comes from a man aged 30 to 45 in good health.

V usage is TRBV28 and J usage is TRBJ1-5, with unresolved D. The J call may be wrong; the DNA end is better matched by TRBJ2-3. Germline loops: CDR1 MDHEN, CDR2 SYDVKM. The CDR3 runs 12 residues. CDR3 nucleotide sequence: TGTGCCAGCAGTTCAGCCCCTCAGCCCCAGTATTTT. This sequence encodes CASSSAPQPQYF.

With regard to this clonotype: The junction does not match germline at one end; this may be a read error. This chain links TRBV6-5 with TRBJ1-1; D gene uncertain. This CDR3 comprises 13 residues. Per germline, CDR1 MNHEY and CDR2 SVGAGI. Written as DNA, the CDR3 is TGTGCCAGCACCAAAGGACTGATCACTGAAGTTTTCTTT. This encodes CASTKGLITEVFF.

The chain uses TRBV30 and TRBJ1-2; weak D call: TRBD1 (5 bases). There are 12 residues in the CDR3. Germline values: CDR1 GTSNPN, CDR2 SVGIG (reference sequence). V was clipped by 3 bases and J by 3 bases, with 8 bases between them. The CDR3 spells CAWSDSYYGYTF. CDR3 nucleotide sequence: TGTGCCTGGAGCGACAGCTACTATGGCTACACCTTC.

V is TRBV14 and J is TRBJ2-7; 7 bases agree with TRBD2. The CDR3 has 13 amino acids. The germline V gene encodes CDR1 SGHDN and CDR2 FVKESK. The V and J ends lost 10 bases and 3 bases, in that order; junction bases with no gene match: 9. The CDR3 DNA is TGTGCCATCAAACGGGACTATTTCTACGAGCAGTACTTC. Amino acid sequence: CAIKRDYFYEQYF.

This clonotype appeared a few times. The V gene is TRBV6-2 or TRBV6-3, the J gene TRBJ2-3; tentative D call: TRBD1 (5 bases). Germline-derived CDR1 and CDR2 are MNHEY and SVGEGT. This CDR3 has 14 residues. V lost 7 bases, J lost 4 bases, and 15 bases lay in between. CDR3 nucleotides: TGTGCCAGCAAGATGCAGGGTTTGTCAGATACGCAGTATTTT. Translated: CASKMQGLSDTQYF.

The chain couples TRBV28 to TRBJ2-6; D is unresolved. CDR1 is MDHEN and CDR2 is SYDVKM in the germline V gene. Trimming shortened V by 3 bases and J by 0 bases, and 6 bases separated the two germline ends. CDR3 length: 15 residues. The CDR3 loop is CASSFASSGANVLTF. For the CDR3, the DNA is TGTGCCAGCAGTTTTGCTAGCTCTGGGGCCAACGTCCTGACTTTC.

This chain links TRBV29-1 with TRBJ2-5; D is possibly TRBD2 (6 bases). This CDR3 has 13 amino acids. V dropped 4 bases and J dropped 5 bases, with 14 bases sitting between them. Germline assignment: CDR1 SQVTM and CDR2 ANQGSEA. CDR3 protein: CSVAKPSGETQYF. CDR3 DNA sequence: TGCAGCGTTGCCAAACCCAGCGGGGAGACCCAGTACTTC.

This clonotype was recorded a few times. The V call is TRBV7-2, the J call TRBJ2-7; the D gene is possibly TRBD1 (6 bases). Germline CDR1 reads SGHTA; CDR2 reads FQGNSA. The CDR3 covers 14 residues. V shed 4 bases and J shed 2 bases, with 12 bases lying between them. The CDR3 loop is CASSSGTLTYEQYF. CDR3 coding DNA: TGTGCCAGCAGCTCCGGGACATTGACCTACGAGCAGTACTTC.

The chain joins TRBV20-1 to TRBJ1-2, with 8 nucleotides matching TRBD1. The germline V gene has CDR1 DFQATT and CDR2 SNEGSKA (reference sequence). Trimming at V came to 6 bases and at J to 2 bases, leaving 14 bases not matched to a gene. This CDR3 contains 16 residues. The CDR3 region is CSAMSTPGGSNYGYTF. CDR3 nucleotides: TGCAGTGCAATGAGCACCCCAGGGGGCTCAAACTATGGCTACACCTTC.

This chain uses TRBV4-1 with TRBJ2-5; D is unclear. Per germline, CDR1 MGHRA and CDR2 YSYEKL. The V end was cut by 0 bases, the J end by 11 bases, with 10 bases between. The CDR3 contains 12 residues. CDR3 DNA sequence: TGCGCCAGCAGCCAAGATGGAGTAGGGCAGTACTTC. Translation: CASSQDGVGQYF.

This clonotype was counted once. The rearrangement uses TRBV20-1 and TRBJ1-4; tentative D call: TRBD1 (5 bases). Trimming took 5 bases from V and 0 from J, leaving 19 bases between them. CDR3 length equals 17 residues. Germline values: CDR1 DFQATT, CDR2 SNEGSKA (reference sequence). The CDR3 protein is CSAWRLRQLATNEKLFF. CDR3 nucleotides: TGCAGTGCTTGGCGGTTACGACAGCTTGCAACTAATGAAAAACTGTTTTTT.

The rearrangement joins TRBV28 to TRBJ2-3; 11 positions agree with TRBD2. V trimming: 5 bases; J trimming: 6 bases; junction bases outside the gene matches: 7. The CDR3 loop spans 15 amino acids. Germline V gene data show CDR1 as MDHEN and CDR2 as SYDVKM. CDR3: CASSDSGGASDTQYF. CDR3 DNA sequence: TGTGCCAGCAGTGATAGCGGGGGGGCCTCGGATACGCAGTATTTT.

In this sample, this clonotype turned up a few times. V is TRBV15 and J is TRBJ2-2; D is possibly TRBD1 (6 bases). Per the germline V gene, CDR1 is LNHNV and CDR2 is YYDKDF (reference sequence). V lost 1 base and J 3 bases, leaving 9 bases between the germline ends. The CDR3 length is 15 residues. CDR3 coding DNA: TGTGCCACCAGCAGAGGGACAGACCACACCGGGGAGCTGTTTTTT. Amino acid sequence: CATSRGTDHTGELFF.

The rearrangement links TRBV7-2 to TRBJ2-3, with D tentatively TRBD1 (6 bases). V was clipped by 4 bases and J by 6 bases, with 17 bases between them. This CDR3 region has 15 residues. Germline CDR1 SGHTA, CDR2 FQGNSA. CDR3 DNA: TGTGCCAGCAGCTCACTACAGGGCAGGGAGGATACGCAGTATTTT. It yields the protein CASSSLQGREDTQYF.

The chain carries TRBV7-2 and TRBJ2-7; no clear D. This CDR3 is 13 amino acids long. The germline V gene has CDR1 SGHTA and CDR2 FQGNSA. Trimming removed 4 bases at V and 4 bases at J, with 11 bases between. In DNA form, the CDR3 reads TGTGCCAGCAGCTCCCCTAGGAAGTACGAGCAGTACTTC. Its translation is CASSSPRKYEQYF.

This chain uses TRBV6-2 or TRBV6-3 with TRBJ2-5; D gene uncertain. The germline gives CDR1 MNHEY, CDR2 SVGEGT. Trimming shortened V by 4 bases and J by 2 bases, and 14 bases separated the two germline ends. This CDR3 is 15 amino acids long. In DNA form, the CDR3 reads TGTGCCAGCAGTTCTCCCGGCAGTGAACAAGAGACCCAGTACTTC. Amino acid sequence: CASSSPGSEQETQYF.

The chain employs TRBV2 and TRBJ1-2, with TRBD1 identical over 10 bases. V shed 6 bases, J shed 8 bases, and the junction held 3 bases outside the gene matches. Germline CDR1 and CDR2: SNHLY and FYNNEI. The CDR3 sequence is 12 residues long. This CDR3 is CASRWTGGGYTF. The CDR3 DNA reads TGTGCCAGCAGATGGACAGGGGGAGGCTACACCTTC.

This clonotype was counted ten times or more. A single base separates this from a much larger clone, so it may be a read error. V gene TRBV10-3 combines with J gene TRBJ2-7; the D is unclear. Germline CDR1 and CDR2: ENHRY and SYGVKD. This CDR3 is 11 amino acids long. CDR3 sequence: CASSDGYEQYF. The CDR3 DNA reads as TGTGCCAGCAGTGATGGGTACGAGCAGTACTTC.

This clonotype showed up just once. The rearrangement uses TRBV19 and TRBJ2-2, with 9 bases matching TRBD2. Trimming at V came to 3 bases and at J to 2 bases, leaving 7 bases not matched to a gene. CDR3 length: 17 residues. Germline lookup yields CDR1 LNHDA and CDR2 SQIVND (reference sequence). CDR3 in amino acids: CASSMDSLAGNTGELFF. The CDR3, as DNA: TGTGCCAGTAGTATGGATTCGCTAGCGGGAAACACCGGGGAGCTGTTTTTT.

The chain is built from TRBV27 and TRBJ2-1; no definite D call. The CDR3 extends over 14 amino acids. V shed 4 bases and J shed 1 base, with 8 bases lying between them. In germline, CDR1 is MNHEY, CDR2 SMNVEV (reference sequence). CDR3 DNA sequence: TGTGCCAGCAGTTACGACCAATCCTACAATGAGCAGTTCTTC. Amino acids: CASSYDQSYNEQFF.

The chain is built from TRBV5-1 and TRBJ2-1, with a weak D call TRBD2 (5 bases). Trimming took off 0 bases at V and 3 bases at J, with 19 bases between the two ends. The CDR3 loop spans 18 amino acids. In germline, CDR1 is SGHRS, CDR2 YFSETQ. The chain's CDR3 is CASSLGGSDDAVYNEQFF. CDR3 bases: TGCGCCAGCAGCTTGGGAGGGTCAGACGATGCTGTCTACAATGAGCAGTTCTTC.

This clonotype has more than one count but fewer than ten. The V call is TRBV7-2, the J call TRBJ1-1, with TRBD1 identical over 7 bases. CDR1 is SGHTA and CDR2 is FQGNSA in the germline V gene. The CDR3 is 14 amino acids. V was clipped by 5 bases and J by 5 bases; unmatched bases: 8. The CDR3 DNA reads TGTGCCAGCAGCCGGGCCGACAGGGAAACTGAAGCTTTCTTT. Protein sequence: CASSRADRETEAFF.

The chain uses TRBV20-1 and TRBJ2-3; D assignment may be TRBD1 or TRBD2 (5 bases each). The CDR3 has 17 residues. Germline V gene sequence: CDR1 DFQATT, CDR2 SNEGSKA (reference sequence). Trimming left V 3 bases short and J 0 bases short, with 19 bases between. The CDR3 DNA follows: TGCAGTGCTAGTGTAGAGGGGTCATATACTAGCACAGATACGCAGTATTTT. As protein: CSASVEGSYTSTDTQYF.

This clonotype occurred a few times. The V and J genes are TRBV6-5 and TRBJ2-3, with 9 nucleotides matching TRBD1. CDR1 is MNHEY, CDR2 SVGAGI, per germline. The CDR3 runs to 15 residues. J gave up 4 bases and V 10 bases, and 12 bases lay outside the gene matches. CDR3 residues: CATIGRDRAPDTQYF. The CDR3, as DNA: TGTGCCACCATTGGAAGGGACAGGGCCCCAGATACGCAGTATTTT.